This T cell receptor (beta chain) was obtained from a study of blood T cell repertoires in COVID-19 (dated by TCRdb to the early 2020s). At the level of the whole study: Collaborator samples came from the United States, Italy and Spain and covered acute and convalescent phases of COVID-19. Samples came from the ongoing ImmuneRACE study (first 160 participants) plus 1,254 subjects from 6 global collaborators. Deeply sampled blood TCRbeta repertoires from subjects exposed to, actively infected with, or recovered from COVID-19 were included in the dataset. The prospective study material was composed of cDNA or gDNA derived from T cells, B-cell-depleted T cells, or PBMCs. Where available, HLA class I and class II types were obtained from metadata supplied by the sample provider rather than from assay-based typing. A de-identified subject ID, COVID-19 status, age in years and sex were almost always included in the sample metadata. A freely available public database, intended as a resource for researchers studying the immune response to SARS-CoV-2, is where the repertoires were released.

The research as a whole found: The amount of clinical and demographic metadata varied by source and participant and was provided uncurated.

Collaborating institutions collected whole blood in K2EDTA tubes following their own protocols. For TCRbeta analysis, collaborators shipped samples in one of three forms: frozen whole blood, isolated PBMCs, or DNA extracted from either of those sample types. The immunoSEQ Assay, a bias-controlled multiplex PCR, was used to amplify TCRbeta CDR3 regions from genomic DNA. The published analysis was carried out like this. The number of nucleated cells in each sample was estimated by amplification of reference gene primers within the assay. Sequence reads were collapsed and filtered to measure the absolute abundance of every unique TCRbeta CDR3 rearrangement. For each sample, productive Simpson clonality was calculated as the square root of Simpson's diversity index over productive rearrangements. TCRdb carries this immuneACCESS record with in-frame sequences only. Its versions omit some clonotypes, under half of them owing to an unresolved V gene in the studies checked, with the rest unexplained. V and J calls and clone size are given by that table; D and trimming were obtained from the DNA. The sample has about 170,000 clones on record, roughly 84% of them singletons. The ten largest clonotypes hold roughly 11% of the sample.

In the case of this clone: Its recognized antigen is unknown. No base quality information exists; no much larger clone differs at one position.

Sequencing was carried out using peripheral blood. This sequence originates from a man aged 65 to 79 with active or convalescent COVID-19.

The sequenced DNA is TGTGCCAGCTCACCAAGCAGGGGGGACGCCAGAGCTGGGGCCAACGTCCTGACTTTC. Its product reads: CASSPSRGDARAGANVLTF. This chain joins TRBV18 to TRBJ2-6; the D segment could be TRBD1, given 7 matching bases. The CDR3 covers 19 residues, taking in both the cysteine and the phenylalanine. The read is trimmed to its CDR3 DNA, 57 bases read in frame from base 1. The germline V gene gives CDR1 as KGHSH and CDR2 as LQKENI. The V end loses 2 bases and the J end loses 2 bases, and a stretch of 19 bases separates them.